The clone carrying this T cell receptor beta chain has more than one count but fewer than ten. TCRdb reprocessed the 5' RACE reads with MiXCR, giving one entry per CDR3 protein. The sample consists of around 8,300 distinct CDR3 sequences, over 35% of them appearing once. Germline values: CDR1 MNHEY, CDR2 SVGAGI. The CDR3 loop spans 18 amino acids. Losses at the gene ends were 6 bases for V and 2 bases for J; bases not matched to a gene: 13. Cells sorted as Tregs were CD4+, CD25+ and CD127-/low. The material sequenced was Tregs sorted from a lymph node. V and J are TRBV6-5 and TRBJ2-3, with TRBD2 identical over 11 bases. The TCR sequence derives from a female donor with breast cancer. In DNA form, the CDR3 reads TGTGCCAGCAGATTATTAGCGGGAGGGCCTCCAGACACAGATACGCAGTATTTT. This translates into CASRLLAGGPPDTDTQYF.